Here is one T cell receptor (beta chain) with its context. In the source study's methods: Reference gene primer amplification gave estimated nucleated cell counts. Clones were sequenced by immunoSEQ multiplex PCR, and TCRdb holds only the in-frame ones, with some missing. The V and J calls and clone size come from that table; D and trimming were worked out from the DNA. The table includes around 33,000 clones, over 60% detected once. The sample belongs to a study of blood T cell repertoires in COVID-19. About the research overall: The samples span acute and convalescent COVID-19 from the United States, Italy and Spain. PBMCs, B-cell-depleted T cells, or T cells were the source of the cDNA or gDNA that made up the material.

The CDR3 has 14 amino acids. V was shortened by 7 bases and J by 6 bases, with 15 bases between the two germline ends. The germline V gene encodes CDR1 SGHVS and CDR2 FQNEAQ. The specimen sequenced was peripheral blood. The TCR sequence derives from a human donor in a cohort sampled during active COVID-19. This rearrangement joins TRBV7-8 to TRBJ2-2; D is unclear. The CDR3: CASNYLSAPGELFF. CDR3 sequence (DNA): TGTGCCAGCAACTACCTATCCGCCCCCGGGGAGCTGTTTTTT.